This TCR beta chain was found in a study of blood T cell repertoires in COVID-19. Study as a whole: The study drew acute and convalescent COVID-19 samples from the United States, Italy and Spain. Nucleic acid was either cDNA or gDNA, and it came from T cells, B-cell-depleted T cells, or PBMCs.

The germline gives CDR1 MDHEN, CDR2 SYDVKM. There are 15 residues in the CDR3. The V end was cut by 5 bases, the J end by 2 bases, with 15 bases between. Per the study methods: Quantification of nucleated cells was approximated via reference gene primer amplification. Measured with immunoSEQ multiplex PCR; TCRdb has only the in-frame clones, and not every one. The V and J calls and clone size were taken over from that table, and D and trimming were inferred from the DNA. The repertoire holds nearly 250,000 clones, with approximately 82% as singletons. The chain combines TRBV28 with TRBJ1-1; D perhaps matches TRBD1 (6 bases). The sequence came from an elderly woman with acute or convalescent COVID-19. The source material was peripheral blood. The CDR3 protein is CASSRVGRGNTEAFF. DNA of the CDR3: TGTGCCAGCAGTCGCGTAGGCAGGGGCAACACTGAAGCTTTCTTT.